Shown below are 26 T cell receptor beta chains from a single sample sequenced in a study of blood T cell repertoires in COVID-19 (TCRdb year 2020). Receptor amplification or capture employed the immunoSEQ multiplex PCR assay. Held by TCRdb, this immuneACCESS table contains in-frame sequences only and omits some clones. Under half of the omission traces to an unresolved V gene where checked; the cause of the rest is unknown. The sample profile shows 130,000 to 150,000 clones; about nine tenths of them were found once. Under 3% of the sample rests with the top ten. Sequences were obtained from peripheral blood. Every receptor here comes from a human donor in a cohort sampled during active COVID-19.

The rearrangement uses TRBV6-5 and TRBJ2-3; 7 bases map to TRBD1. This CDR3 contains 15 residues. V gave up 4 bases and J gave up 5 bases; unmatched junction bases: 9. CDR1 is MNHEY and CDR2 is SVGAGI in the germline V gene. As DNA, the CDR3 is TGTGCCAGCAGTTCTCAGGGGGTGGTGGGAGATACGCAGTATTTT. It yields the protein CASSSQGVVGDTQYF.

V is TRBV7-2 and J is TRBJ1-6, with no clear D. Germline V gene sequence: CDR1 SGHTA, CDR2 FQGNSA. This CDR3 has 16 amino acids. Trimming removed 0 bases from V and 4 bases from J, with 10 bases in between. The CDR3 here is CASSLAHSGYNSPLHF. The CDR3 nucleotides read TGTGCCAGCAGCTTAGCGCACAGCGGATATAATTCACCCCTCCACTTT.

The V and J genes are TRBV10-3 and TRBJ2-7; D perhaps matches TRBD1 (5 bases). The ends were cut back, 6 bases at V and 5 bases at J, with 32 bases in the middle. This CDR3 has 19 amino acids. Germline CDR1 reads ENHRY; CDR2 reads SYGVKD. The CDR3 DNA follows: TGTGCCATCAGCGAGCGAGGTATCGCGTATAGGGGTCCGCTGGACGAGCAGTACTTC. It is translated as CAISERGIAYRGPLDEQYF.

This sequence joins TRBV2 and TRBJ2-1, with 12 bases fitting TRBD2. Germline lookup yields CDR1 SNHLY and CDR2 FYNNEI. This CDR3 is 13 amino acids long. V shed 10 bases, J shed 4 bases, and the junction held 2 bases outside the gene matches. The CDR3 region has the DNA TGTGCCAACGGGACTAGCGGGTACAATGAGCAGTTCTTC. It specifies CANGTSGYNEQFF. The entire variable domain, with the rest obtained from reference TRBV2 and TRBJ2-1, is as follows: EPEVTQTPSHQVTQMGQEVILRCVPISNHLYFYWYRQILGQKVEFLVSFYNNEISEKSEIFDDQFSVERPDGSNFTLKIRSTKLEDSAMYFCANGTSGYNEQFFGPGTRLTVL.

The chain uses TRBV2 and TRBJ2-7; 7 positions agree with TRBD1. The CDR3 length is 17 residues. Germline CDR1 is SNHLY and CDR2 is FYNNEI. The trim removed 6 bases at V and 0 bases at J, leaving 14 bases unmatched. This CDR3 reads CASRGRDSRSSSYEQYF. CDR3 nucleotide sequence: TGTGCCAGCAGAGGCCGGGACAGCCGAAGTAGCTCCTACGAGCAGTACTTC.

The rearrangement links TRBV5-4 to TRBJ2-1; no firm D call. The germline V gene encodes CDR1 SGHNT and CDR2 YYREEE (reference sequence). Trimming pared 3 bases from V and 10 bases from J, leaving 11 bases between. This CDR3 has 12 amino acids. CDR3 nucleotide sequence: TGTGCCAGCAGCTCACTTGCCGAAGAGCAGTTCTTC. Protein product: CASSSLAEEQFF.

V and J are TRBV18 and TRBJ1-1; 8 bases align to TRBD1. CDR3 length: 16 residues. V was clipped by 2 bases and J by 5 bases; unmatched bases: 10. Germline CDR1 is KGHSH and CDR2 is LQKENI. CDR3 in DNA: TGTGCCAGCTCACCATCTCAGGGGGCCAGAAGGACTGAAGCTTTCTTT. Encoded protein: CASSPSQGARRTEAFF. Full variable domain (outside the CDR3, taken from reference TRBV18 and TRBJ1-1): NAGVMQNPRHLVRRRGQEARLRCSPMKGHSHVYWYRQLPEEGLKFMVYLQKENIIDESGMPKERFSAEFPKEGPSILRIQQVVRGDSAAYFCASSPSQGARRTEAFFGQGTRLTVV.

The chain combines TRBV4-1 with TRBJ1-2, with TRBD1 identical over 9 bases. V was clipped by 4 bases and J by 4 bases; unmatched bases: 4. The germline V gene encodes CDR1 MGHRA and CDR2 YSYEKL. This CDR3 is built from 14 residues. CDR3 amino acids: CASSPGTGTYGYTF. CDR3 in DNA: TGCGCCAGCAGCCCCGGGACAGGGACCTATGGCTACACCTTC.

The gene calls are TRBV7-8 and TRBJ1-1; unclear D gene. Per the germline V gene, CDR1 is SGHVS and CDR2 is FQNEAQ. The V end lost 5 bases, the J end lost 11 bases, and 18 bases lay between the germline ends. The length of the CDR3 is 13 residues. The DNA for the CDR3 is TGTGCCAGCAGCCAAGACTTGAGGGTTAGGGCTTTCTTT. It is translated as CASSQDLRVRAFF. The full variable domain, rest sourced from reference TRBV7-8 and TRBJ1-1, is GAGVSQSPRYKVAKRGQDVALRCDPISGHVSLFWYQQALGQGPEFLTYFQNEAQLDKSGLPSDRFFAERPEGSVSTLKIQRTQQEDSAVYLCASSQDLRVRAFFGQGTRLTVV.

The chain links TRBV24-1 to TRBJ2-7; 7 nucleotides agree with TRBD1. The CDR3 covers 15 residues. The V gene end was trimmed by 6 bases and the J gene end by 0 bases; junction bases not matched to a gene: 7. Germline-derived CDR1 and CDR2 are KGHDR and SFDVKD. This CDR3 is CATSSRTGGSYEQYF. CDR3 coding DNA: TGTGCCACCAGTTCAAGGACAGGCGGCTCCTACGAGCAGTACTTC.

For the CDR3, the DNA is TGTGCCAGCAGTCCTACACAGGCTAGGAACATTCAGTACTTC. Translated: CASSPTQARNIQYF. V is TRBV6-6 and J is TRBJ2-4; D might be TRBD1 (5 bases). Trimming left V 5 bases short and J 7 bases short, with 15 bases between. The CDR3 covers 14 residues. CDR1 and CDR2 from the germline V gene are MNHNY and SVGAGI (reference sequence).

This chain links TRBV28 with TRBJ2-1, with D possibly matching TRBD2 (5 bases). CDR1 is MDHEN and CDR2 is SYDVKM in the germline V gene. This CDR3 comprises 15 residues. V was trimmed by 6 bases and J by 6 bases, leaving 18 bases between them. The CDR3 nucleotides are TGTGCCAGCAGCCCCCCCGGGGTTGGCGCCAATGAGCAGTTCTTC. It is translated as CASSPPGVGANEQFF. The complete variable domain, with remaining parts taken from reference TRBV28 and TRBJ2-1, reads DVKVTQSSRYLVKRTGEKVFLECVQDMDHENMFWYRQDPGLGLRLIYFSYDVKMKEKGDIPEGYSVSREKKERFSLILESASTNQTSMYLCASSPPGVGANEQFFGPGTRLTVL.

V is TRBV24-1 and J is TRBJ2-5; 7 nucleotides agree with TRBD1. The J segment lost 3 bases and the V segment lost 3 bases, leaving 9 bases of the junction unmatched. CDR1 is KGHDR, CDR2 SFDVKD, per germline. The CDR3 has 16 amino acids. The CDR3 reads CATSDRSGTAEETQYF. CDR3 nucleotides: TGTGCCACCAGTGATCGCTCCGGGACAGCTGAAGAGACCCAGTACTTC.

This clone appeared a few times. J is TRBJ1-2 and V is TRBV28; unclear D gene. The germline V and J ends were trimmed by 5 bases and 8 bases, with 15 bases remaining between them. CDR1 and CDR2 from the germline V gene are MDHEN and SYDVKM. The CDR3 covers 13 residues. The CDR3 loop is CASSPPTNQGYTF. CDR3 DNA: TGTGCCAGCAGTCCCCCCACCAACCAGGGCTACACCTTC.

The chain carries TRBV5-5 and TRBJ2-2; no definite D call. The CDR3 contains 15 residues. Germline CDR1 SGHKS, CDR2 YYEKEE (reference sequence). Between the trimmed V and J ends, which lost 5 bases and 1 base, there was a span of 12 bases. The CDR3 sequence is CASRIDWLNTGELFF. The CDR3 nucleotides read TGTGCCAGCAGGATAGACTGGCTGAACACCGGGGAGCTGTTTTTT.

V gene TRBV28 combines with J gene TRBJ2-7, with a tentative D call TRBD1 (6 bases). CDR3 length: 13 amino acids. Trimming stripped 7 bases from V and 2 bases from J, with 12 bases between. Germline V gene sequence: CDR1 MDHEN, CDR2 SYDVKM. Here the CDR3 DNA reads TGTGCCAGCAAAGGACAGACTACCTACGAGCAGTACTTC. Translated: CASKGQTTYEQYF.

The rearrangement uses TRBV18 and TRBJ2-5; the match to TRBD1 covers 7 bases. The CDR3 contains 14 residues. Trimming at V came to 4 bases and at J to 5 bases, leaving 7 bases not matched to a gene. CDR1 and CDR2 from the germline V gene are KGHSH and LQKENI. This CDR3 reads CASSRDRAAETQYF. CDR3 bases: TGTGCCAGCTCACGTGACAGGGCGGCCGAGACCCAGTACTTC. The entire variable domain, with the rest obtained from reference TRBV18 and TRBJ2-5, is as follows: NAGVMQNPRHLVRRRGQEARLRCSPMKGHSHVYWYRQLPEEGLKFMVYLQKENIIDESGMPKERFSAEFPKEGPSILRIQQVVRGDSAAYFCASSRDRAAETQYFGPGTRLLVL.

The chain combines TRBV19 with TRBJ2-3; a weak D match, TRBD1 (7 bases). The CDR3 is made up of 13 amino acids. Germline assignment: CDR1 LNHDA and CDR2 SQIVND (reference sequence). V was trimmed by 3 bases and J by 6 bases, leaving 10 bases between them. The CDR3 is CASSMAGGDTQYF. CDR3 nucleotide sequence: TGTGCCAGTAGTATGGCAGGGGGGGATACGCAGTATTTT. Drawing the rest from reference TRBV19 and TRBJ2-3, the complete variable domain is DGGITQSPKYLFRKEGQNVTLSCEQNLNHDAMYWYRQDPGQGLRLIYYSQIVNDFQKGDIAEGYSVSREKKESFPLTVTSAQKNPTAFYLCASSMAGGDTQYFGPGTRLTVL.

V usage is TRBV19 and J usage is TRBJ2-1; TRBD2 matches 8 bases. Germline CDR1 LNHDA, CDR2 SQIVND (reference sequence). Trimming removed 5 bases from V and 9 bases from J; junction bases left unmatched: 15. CDR3 length: 16 amino acids. The CDR3 region is CASSPRGSGKGSEQFF. For the CDR3, the DNA is TGTGCCAGTAGTCCCCGGGGTAGCGGGAAGGGTAGTGAGCAGTTCTTC.

This clone was observed once. The V and J genes are TRBV18 and TRBJ2-1; D unclear. The CDR3 sequence is 12 residues long. Germline assignment: CDR1 KGHSH and CDR2 LQKENI. V was shortened by 3 bases and J by 4 bases, with 4 bases between the two germline ends. CDR3 region: CASSPLYNEQFF. The DNA of the CDR3 is TGTGCCAGCTCACCTCTTTACAATGAGCAGTTCTTC.

The chain carries TRBV11-2 and TRBJ2-7; D uncertain. The CDR3 is made up of 14 amino acids. Germline V gene lookup returns CDR1 SGHAT and CDR2 FQNNGV. The V end lost 5 bases, the J end lost 0 bases, and 11 bases lay between the germline ends. The DNA for the CDR3 is TGTGCCAGCAGCCCACAGCTTGTCTCCTACGAGCAGTACTTC. This translates into CASSPQLVSYEQYF.

Notes on this clone: At the DNA level, this CDR3 is encoded by other sequences in the same sample as well. The chain links TRBV4-3 to TRBJ1-1; D is ambiguous. This CDR3 is built from 13 residues. Germline lookup yields CDR1 LGHNA and CDR2 YSLEER. V lost 3 bases and J 1 base, leaving 6 bases between the germline ends. CDR3 residues: CASSQGRNTEAFF. The CDR3 DNA follows: TGCGCCAGCAGCCAGGGCAGGAACACTGAAGCTTTCTTT.

The rearrangement uses TRBV5-1 and TRBJ2-7; 11 nucleotides match TRBD2. Trimming took 5 bases from V and 0 from J; bases not matched to a gene: 7. This CDR3 region has 16 residues. CDR1 and CDR2 (germline): SGHRS, YFSETQ. CDR3 protein: CASRASGGTSSYEQYF. CDR3 DNA sequence: TGCGCCAGCAGGGCTAGCGGGGGGACCTCCTCCTACGAGCAGTACTTC.

The chain uses TRBV30 and TRBJ1-4, with a tentative D call TRBD1 (5 bases). The CDR3 contains 14 residues. Germline CDR1 and CDR2: GTSNPN and SVGIG (reference sequence). The V end lost 3 bases, the J end lost 2 bases, and 10 bases lay between the germline ends. The CDR3 is CAWRQGFTNEKLFF. Here the CDR3 DNA reads TGTGCCTGGAGGCAGGGTTTCACTAATGAAAAACTGTTTTTT.

The chain has TRBV3-1 (or the pseudogene TRBV3-2) and TRBJ2-7; D perhaps matches TRBD1 (5 bases). The V and J ends lost 1 base and 2 bases respectively, with 12 bases between them. The CDR3 consists of 15 residues. Germline V gives CDR1 LGHDT, CDR2 YNNKEL (reference sequence). The CDR3 protein is CASSQVSGNPYEQYF. CDR3 in DNA: TGTGCCAGCAGCCAAGTCTCAGGGAATCCCTACGAGCAGTACTTC.

V is TRBV28 and J is TRBJ2-7; 7 positions agree with TRBD1. The CDR3 totals 15 residues. The germline CDR1 and CDR2 sequences are MDHEN and SYDVKM. V lost 9 bases, J lost 3 bases, and 14 bases stayed unmatched. The CDR3 sequence: CASSALGQEDYEQYF. CDR3 DNA sequence: TGTGCCAGTTCAGCTCTAGGACAGGAGGACTACGAGCAGTACTTC.